This entry is about one T cell receptor (beta chain). The target antigen is unknown. These data originate in a study of T cell responses to AZD1222 COVID-19 vaccine. The junction had 8 bases not matched to a gene; V was cut back by 7 bases and J by 6 bases. This CDR3 spans 13 amino acids. Germline V lookup: CDR1 SGHRS, CDR2 YFSETQ. Findings and limits, study-wide: Spike was spanned by vaccine-associated CD4 TCRs, with dominance at 160-218 and 743-854. Two doses of AZD1222 preceded a rise in Spike-specific TCR breadth and depth. Regions left unmutated in variants are reportedly the target of nearly half of spike-specific TCRs. Donors were chiefly white British, with a greater number of females, and clonal diversity was perhaps underestimated.

Clones were read by immunoSEQ multiplex PCR, and TCRdb kept only the in-frame ones, dropping some. Here the sample spans tens of thousands of clones, around 89% being singletons. The material was peripheral blood, obtained on day 0 of AZD1222 vaccination. The receptor comes from an adult in good health. This chain connects TRBV5-1 to TRBJ2-3, with 7 bases matching TRBD2. The CDR3 spells CASGRGVEDTQYF. CDR3 in DNA: TGCGCCAGCGGTCGGGGGGTCGAGGATACGCAGTATTTT.